Below are 9 T cell receptor beta chains sequenced from a single sample in a study of response to subunit inactivated influenza vaccine. TCRdb reprocessed the RT-PCR reads via MiXCR and lists one record per CDR3 protein. The sample has 300,000 to 350,000 distinct CDR3 sequences, about a fifth seen once. The sample in question was PBMCs from blood, obtained approximately 20 months after vaccination. These receptors were obtained from a man in his fifties or sixties who received an inactivated influenza vaccine.

This clonotype was counted between two and nine times. This chain connects TRBV12-3 or TRBV12-4 to TRBJ1-6, with 7 bases identical to TRBD1. The CDR3 has 13 residues. J gave up 11 bases and V 3 bases, and 4 bases lay outside the gene matches. CDR3 residues: CASSFRQGTPLHF. The CDR3 nucleotides read TGTGCCAGCAGTTTCAGACAGGGAACACCCCTCCACTTT.

The rearrangement links TRBV7-9 to TRBJ2-1, with D uncertain. Trimming stripped 5 bases from V and 9 bases from J, with 14 bases between. The V gene's germline CDR1 is SEHNR and CDR2 FQNEAQ (reference sequence). The length of the CDR3 is 13 residues. CDR3 residues: CASSPRPMGEQFF. Here the CDR3 DNA reads TGTGCCAGCAGCCCCCGCCCCATGGGTGAGCAGTTCTTC.

The chain uses TRBV20-1 and TRBJ2-1; maybe TRBD2 (6 bases). V lost 5 bases and J lost 0, with 11 bases in between. The CDR3 has 14 amino acids. Germline V gene lookup returns CDR1 DFQATT and CDR2 SNEGSKA (reference sequence). CDR3 nucleotide sequence: TGCAGTGCTGAGGGAGGCGGCTCCTACAATGAGCAGTTCTTC. Translating gives CSAEGGGSYNEQFF.

This clonotype was picked up many times. This chain connects TRBV12-3 or TRBV12-4 to TRBJ1-3; D is unresolved. This CDR3 spans 13 amino acids. V shed 6 bases and J shed 0 bases, with 6 bases lying between them. The CDR3 loop is CASRVSSGNTIYF. The CDR3 nucleotides are TGTGCCAGCAGGGTATCCTCTGGAAACACCATATATTTT.

The chain couples TRBV4-3 to TRBJ1-6; a possible D gene is TRBD1 (6 bases). Trimming shortened V by 6 bases and J by 7 bases, and 13 bases separated the two germline ends. CDR1 and CDR2 (germline): LGHNA, YSLEER. The CDR3 spans 14 residues. The CDR3 region has the DNA TGCGCCAGCAGAGGGGGATCTGGCAATTCACCCCTCCACTTT. Amino acids: CASRGGSGNSPLHF.

This clonotype has more than one count but fewer than ten. The gene calls are TRBV4-2 and TRBJ2-3; D is uncertain. The germline CDR1 and CDR2 sequences are LGHNA and YNFKEQ. The germline V and J ends were trimmed by 5 bases and 2 bases, with 8 bases remaining between them. This CDR3 comprises 13 residues. The CDR3 loop is CASSTGYTDTQYF. The CDR3 bases are TGTGCCAGCAGCACGGGCTACACAGATACGCAGTATTTT.

The chain uses TRBV6-2 or TRBV6-3 and TRBJ2-1; the D gene is possibly TRBD1 (6 bases). The V gene lost 1 base and the J gene lost 2 bases, with 12 bases spanning the gap. The CDR3 totals 16 residues. Germline V gene lookup returns CDR1 MNHEY and CDR2 SVGEGT. The CDR3 is CASSYWVTGPYNEQFF. The CDR3 DNA reads TGTGCCAGCAGTTACTGGGTGACAGGCCCCTACAATGAGCAGTTCTTC.

The chain recombines TRBV7-2 with TRBJ1-6; TRBD1 matches 7 bases. Trimming took 6 bases from V and 6 from J; bases not matched to a gene: 8. This CDR3 region has 15 residues. Germline V gene lookup returns CDR1 SGHTA and CDR2 FQGNSA. The CDR3 spells CASRPGGGVNSPLHF. In nucleotides, the CDR3 is TGTGCCAGCAGACCAGGGGGGGGAGTTAATTCACCCCTCCACTTT. The complete variable domain, with remaining parts taken from reference TRBV7-2 and TRBJ1-6, reads GAGVSQSPSNKVTEKGKDVELRCDPISGHTALYWYRQSLGQGLEFLIYFQGNSAPDKSGLPSDRFSAERTGGSVSTLTIQRTQQEDSAVYLCASRPGGGVNSPLHFGNGTRLTVT.

This clonotype was detected a few times. V gene TRBV27 combines with J gene TRBJ1-5, with a possible D match to TRBD1 (6 bases). V lost 6 bases to trimming and J lost 6 bases, with 15 bases between them. This CDR3 region has 14 residues. Germline CDR1 is MNHEY and CDR2 is SMNVEV (reference sequence). The CDR3 loop reads CASRGAGGGQPQHF. The CDR3 DNA sequence: TGTGCCAGCAGGGGGGCCGGGGGTGGTCAGCCCCAGCATTTT.